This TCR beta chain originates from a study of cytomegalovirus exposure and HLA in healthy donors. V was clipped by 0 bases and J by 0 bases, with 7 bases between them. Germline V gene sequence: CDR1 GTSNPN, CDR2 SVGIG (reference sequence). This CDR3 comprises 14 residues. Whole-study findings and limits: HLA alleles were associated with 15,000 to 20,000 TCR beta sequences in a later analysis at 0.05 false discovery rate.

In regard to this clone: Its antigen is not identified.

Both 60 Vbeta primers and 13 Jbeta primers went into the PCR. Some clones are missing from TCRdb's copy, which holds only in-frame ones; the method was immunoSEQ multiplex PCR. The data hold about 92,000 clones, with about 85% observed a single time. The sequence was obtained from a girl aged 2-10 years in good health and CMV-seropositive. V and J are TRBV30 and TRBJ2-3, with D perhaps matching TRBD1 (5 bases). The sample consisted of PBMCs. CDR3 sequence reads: CAWSVGVSTDTQYF. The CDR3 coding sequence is TGTGCCTGGAGTGTAGGGGTTAGCACAGATACGCAGTATTTT.